This entry features one TCR beta chain sequence. What it binds is unknown. This entry comes from a study of shared clonotypes between healthy human individuals. Overall study results and limits: Represented diversity (both genetic and exposure-history) was limited by the small number of donors.

Each PCR replicate run on unsorted PBMC took in around 300 ng DNA, around 30,000 T cell genomes. Produced via immunoSEQ multiplex PCR; TCRdb's table is partial and in-frame only. This sample has under 600,000 clones, with roughly 85% found just once. The CDR3 runs 14 residues. V was shortened by 0 bases and J by 3 bases, with 10 bases between the two germline ends. From germline, CDR1 is SGHRS and CDR2 YFSETQ. The sample comprised PBMCs. This chain joins TRBV5-1 and TRBJ2-7, with D unresolved. This sequence was found in a woman in her thirties or forties in good health. Some clones in this sample may be carry-over from other donors' samples. This CDR3 reads CASSLDGSLYEQYF. For the CDR3, the DNA is TGCGCCAGCAGCTTGGATGGGTCCCTCTACGAGCAGTACTTC.